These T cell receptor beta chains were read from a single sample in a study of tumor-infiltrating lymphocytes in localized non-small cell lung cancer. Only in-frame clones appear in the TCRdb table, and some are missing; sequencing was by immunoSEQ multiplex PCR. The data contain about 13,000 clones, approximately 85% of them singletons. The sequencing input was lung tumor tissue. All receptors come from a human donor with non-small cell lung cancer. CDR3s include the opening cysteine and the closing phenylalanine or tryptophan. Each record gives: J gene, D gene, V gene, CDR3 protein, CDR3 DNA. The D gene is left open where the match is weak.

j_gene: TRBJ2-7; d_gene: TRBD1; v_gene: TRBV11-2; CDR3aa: CASSREGTGYEQYF; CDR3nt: TGTGCCAGCAGCAGAGAGGGGACAGGCTACGAGCAGTACTTC
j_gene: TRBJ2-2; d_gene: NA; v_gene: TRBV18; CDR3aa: CASSPIQGRELFF; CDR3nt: TGTGCCAGCTCACCCATCCAGGGGAGGGAGCTGTTTTTT
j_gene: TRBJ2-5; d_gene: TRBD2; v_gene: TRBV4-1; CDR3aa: CASSQEWPSGRARETQYF; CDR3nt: TGCGCCAGCAGCCAAGAGTGGCCTAGCGGGAGGGCCAGGGAGACCCAGTACTTC
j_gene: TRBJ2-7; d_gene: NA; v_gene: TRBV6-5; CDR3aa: CASTGVGPGAYEQYF; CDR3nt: TGTGCCAGCACGGGGGTGGGGCCGGGGGCCTACGAGCAGTACTTC
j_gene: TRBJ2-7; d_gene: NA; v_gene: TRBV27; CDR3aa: CASSWDNERYEQYF; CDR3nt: TGTGCCAGCAGTTGGGACAATGAAAGGTACGAGCAGTACTTC
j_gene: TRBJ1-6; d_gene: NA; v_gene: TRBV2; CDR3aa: CASSEQGKSPLHF; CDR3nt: TGTGCCAGCAGTGAACAGGGGAAGTCACCCCTCCACTTT
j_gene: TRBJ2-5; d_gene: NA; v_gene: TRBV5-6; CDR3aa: CASSRGPQETQYF; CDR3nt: TGTGCCAGCAGCCGAGGGCCCCAAGAGACCCAGTACTTC
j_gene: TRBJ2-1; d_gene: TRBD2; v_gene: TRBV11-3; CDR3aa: CASSLSGGPYNEQFF; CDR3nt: TGTGCCAGCAGCCTCAGCGGGGGCCCCTACAATGAGCAGTTCTTC
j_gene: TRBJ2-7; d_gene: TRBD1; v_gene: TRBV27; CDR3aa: CASRSTGSEQYF; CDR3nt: TGTGCCAGCAGGTCGACAGGGAGCGAGCAGTACTTC
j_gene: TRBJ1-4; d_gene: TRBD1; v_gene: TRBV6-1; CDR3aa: CASSASGTGTEKLFF; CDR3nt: TGTGCCAGCAGTGCTTCCGGGACAGGGACTGAAAAACTGTTTTTT
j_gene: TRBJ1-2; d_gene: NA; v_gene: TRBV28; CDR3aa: CASSLEVRGYTF; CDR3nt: TGTGCCAGCAGTCTCGAAGTAAGGGGCTACACCTTC
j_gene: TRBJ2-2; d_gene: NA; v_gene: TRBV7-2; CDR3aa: CASSSRLGATGELFF; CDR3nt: TGTGCCAGCAGCTCACGACTGGGCGCCACCGGGGAGCTGTTTTTT